Shown below are 7 T cell receptor beta chains from a single sample sequenced in a study of blood T cell dynamics during melanoma immunotherapy. Time point: week 3, after first cycle of checkpoint inhibitor. Data came from immunoSEQ multiplex PCR; TCRdb stores just in-frame clones and leaves some out. The data show more than 12,000 clones, with roughly 90% seen just once and approximately 0.92% held by the top ten. This material consisted of blood, taken from a patient treated with checkpoint blockade. These receptors were taken from a human donor with melanoma.

In its sample, this clone was seen a few times. The J gene is TRBJ2-7, the V gene TRBV4-1; D could derive from TRBD1 or TRBD2 (5 bases each). CDR1 is MGHRA, CDR2 YSYEKL, per germline. The CDR3 has 13 amino acids. V was trimmed by 4 bases and J by 6 bases, leaving 13 bases between them. The DNA of the CDR3 is TGCGCCAGCAGCCCCACATTTGGGGGCGAGCAGTACTTC. It encodes CASSPTFGGEQYF.

V usage is TRBV28 and J usage is TRBJ2-7, with 8 nucleotides matching TRBD1. The V gene's germline CDR1 is MDHEN and CDR2 SYDVKM. The ends lost 2 bases at V and 0 bases at J; junction bases unmatched: 3. CDR3 length: 15 amino acids. The CDR3 protein is CASSLRQGISYEQYF. In nucleotides, the CDR3 is TGTGCCAGCAGTTTACGACAGGGGATCTCCTACGAGCAGTACTTC.

V is TRBV5-4 and J is TRBJ2-7; D perhaps matches TRBD1 (5 bases). Between the trimmed V and J ends, which lost 1 base and 2 bases, there was a span of 7 bases. This CDR3 has 13 residues. Germline CDR1 SGHNT, CDR2 YYREEE (reference sequence). The CDR3 spells CASSLQGTYEQYF. CDR3 nucleotide sequence: TGTGCCAGCAGCTTGCAGGGAACCTACGAGCAGTACTTC.

The gene calls are TRBV5-1 and TRBJ2-7; 11 positions match TRBD1. CDR3 length: 15 residues. J lost 6 bases, V lost 4 bases, and 9 bases had no gene match. Germline V gene lookup returns CDR1 SGHRS and CDR2 YFSETQ. CDR3 amino acids: CASSRGGGTGGEQYF. In DNA form, the CDR3 reads TGCGCCAGCAGCCGGGGTGGAGGGACAGGGGGCGAGCAGTACTTC.

The V and J genes are TRBV6-1 and TRBJ2-2; 7 bases are a match to TRBD2. Germline assignment: CDR1 MNHNS and CDR2 SASEGT. The CDR3 extends over 18 amino acids. After removal of 4 bases from V and 3 bases from J, the junction contained 14 bases not matched to a gene. The DNA of the CDR3 is TGTGCCAGCAGTGGCCGGAGTCGGGAGCGGGGTCACACCGGGGAGCTGTTTTTT. Translation gives CASSGRSRERGHTGELFF.

The genes are TRBV5-1 and TRBJ2-1; the D gene is possibly TRBD2 (5 bases). Trimming left V 0 bases short and J 8 bases short, with 12 bases between. Germline values: CDR1 SGHRS, CDR2 YFSETQ. The CDR3 is made up of 14 amino acids. CDR3 sequence reads: CASSLGTRGDEQFF. CDR3 in DNA: TGCGCCAGCAGCTTGGGCACTCGGGGAGATGAGCAGTTCTTC.

The V and J genes are TRBV6-1 and TRBJ1-2; 9 positions agree with TRBD1. This CDR3 is built from 15 residues. V lost 6 bases, J lost 4 bases, and 9 bases stayed unmatched. Germline assignment: CDR1 MNHNS and CDR2 SASEGT. The CDR3 region is CASRSSDRGVYGYTF. DNA for the CDR3: TGTGCCAGCAGGTCGTCGGACAGGGGTGTCTATGGCTACACCTTC.